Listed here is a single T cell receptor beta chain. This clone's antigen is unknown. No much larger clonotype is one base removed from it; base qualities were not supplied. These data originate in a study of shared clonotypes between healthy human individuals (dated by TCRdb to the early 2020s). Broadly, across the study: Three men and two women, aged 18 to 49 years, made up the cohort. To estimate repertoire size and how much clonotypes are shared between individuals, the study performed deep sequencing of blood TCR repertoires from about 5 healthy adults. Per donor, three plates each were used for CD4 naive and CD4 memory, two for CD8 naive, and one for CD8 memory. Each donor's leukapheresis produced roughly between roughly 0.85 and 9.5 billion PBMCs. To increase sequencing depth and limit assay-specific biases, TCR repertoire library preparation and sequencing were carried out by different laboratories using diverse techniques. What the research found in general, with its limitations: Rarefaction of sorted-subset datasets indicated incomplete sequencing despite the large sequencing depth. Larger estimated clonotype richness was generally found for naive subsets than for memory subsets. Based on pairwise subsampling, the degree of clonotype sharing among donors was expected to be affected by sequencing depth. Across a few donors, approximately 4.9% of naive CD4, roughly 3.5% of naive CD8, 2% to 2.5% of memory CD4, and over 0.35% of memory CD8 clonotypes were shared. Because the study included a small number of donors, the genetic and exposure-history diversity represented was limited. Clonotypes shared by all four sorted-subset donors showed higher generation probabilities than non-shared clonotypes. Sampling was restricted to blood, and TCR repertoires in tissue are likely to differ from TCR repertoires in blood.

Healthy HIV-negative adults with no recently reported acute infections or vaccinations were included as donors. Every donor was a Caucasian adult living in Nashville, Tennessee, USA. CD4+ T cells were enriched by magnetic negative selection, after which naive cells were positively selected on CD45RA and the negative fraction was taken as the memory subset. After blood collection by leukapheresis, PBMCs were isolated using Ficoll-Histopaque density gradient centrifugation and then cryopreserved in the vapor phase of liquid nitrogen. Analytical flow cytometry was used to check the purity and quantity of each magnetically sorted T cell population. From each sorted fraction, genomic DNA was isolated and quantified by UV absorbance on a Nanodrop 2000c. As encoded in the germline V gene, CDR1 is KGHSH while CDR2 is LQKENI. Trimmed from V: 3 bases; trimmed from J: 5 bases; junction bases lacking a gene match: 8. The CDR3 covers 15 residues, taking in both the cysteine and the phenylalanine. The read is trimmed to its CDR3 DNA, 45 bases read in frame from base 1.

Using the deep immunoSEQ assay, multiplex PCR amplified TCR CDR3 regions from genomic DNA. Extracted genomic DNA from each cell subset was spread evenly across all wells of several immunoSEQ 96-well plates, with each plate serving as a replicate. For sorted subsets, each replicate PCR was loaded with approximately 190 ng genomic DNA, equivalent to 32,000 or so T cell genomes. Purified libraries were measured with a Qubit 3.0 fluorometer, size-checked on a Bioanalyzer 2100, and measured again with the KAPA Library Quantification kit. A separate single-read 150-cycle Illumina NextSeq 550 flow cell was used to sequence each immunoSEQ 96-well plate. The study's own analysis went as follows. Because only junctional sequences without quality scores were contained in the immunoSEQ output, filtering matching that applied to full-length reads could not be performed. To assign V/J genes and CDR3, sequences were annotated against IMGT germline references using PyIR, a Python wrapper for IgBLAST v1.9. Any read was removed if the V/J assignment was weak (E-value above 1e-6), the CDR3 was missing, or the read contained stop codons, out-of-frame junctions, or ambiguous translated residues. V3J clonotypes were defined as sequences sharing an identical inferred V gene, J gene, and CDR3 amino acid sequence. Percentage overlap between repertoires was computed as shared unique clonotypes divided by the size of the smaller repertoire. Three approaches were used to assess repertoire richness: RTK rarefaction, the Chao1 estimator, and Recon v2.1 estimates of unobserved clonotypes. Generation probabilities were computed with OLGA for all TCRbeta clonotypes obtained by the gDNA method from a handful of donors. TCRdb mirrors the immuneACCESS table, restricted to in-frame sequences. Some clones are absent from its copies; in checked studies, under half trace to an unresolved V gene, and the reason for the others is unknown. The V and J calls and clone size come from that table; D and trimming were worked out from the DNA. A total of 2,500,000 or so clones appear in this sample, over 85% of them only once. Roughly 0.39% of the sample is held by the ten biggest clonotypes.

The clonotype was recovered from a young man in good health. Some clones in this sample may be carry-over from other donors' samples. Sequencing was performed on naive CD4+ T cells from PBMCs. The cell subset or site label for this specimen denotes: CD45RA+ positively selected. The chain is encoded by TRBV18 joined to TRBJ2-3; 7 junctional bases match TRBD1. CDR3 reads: CASSPQTGSGDTQYF. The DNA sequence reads TGTGCCAGCTCACCTCAGACAGGGTCCGGAGATACGCAGTATTTT.